This T cell receptor (beta chain) was obtained from a study of CD4 T cells in relation to SARS-CoV-2 and coronaviruses. Study overall: After roughly eleven days of antigen culture, PBMC TCR beta CDR3s were sequenced. Crossreactive spike epitopes shared across donors were mapped to their HLA restriction.

Notes on this clone: The antigen remains undetermined.

Sequencing used immunoSEQ multiplex PCR; TCRdb keeps in-frame clones, though not all of them. Of some 21,000 clones listed, roughly 76% are singletons. The unexposed donors gave CD4+ T cells in about 2010-2019, prior to COVID-19. CD4+ T cells were isolated from the cells after around 11 days of culture. Cells permitting, SARS-CoV-2 S/N and four cold-coronavirus spikes were tested on unexposed-donor CD4+ T cells. Germline V CDR1 and CDR2: SGHDN, FVKESK. This CDR3 has 18 residues. After removal of 0 bases from V and 6 bases from J, the junction contained 12 bases not matched to a gene. The receptor's source is a human donor in good health. The chain has TRBV14 and TRBJ2-2, with 8 bases that match TRBD2. Sequencing was performed on CD4+ T cells from PBMCs, cultured in vitro. The CDR3 protein is CASSQDSSGMVRAGELFF. The CDR3 DNA follows: TGTGCCAGCAGCCAAGATAGTAGCGGGATGGTGCGCGCCGGGGAGCTGTTTTTT.